The clone carrying this TCR beta chain was counted at least ten times. Its antigen is not identified. The CDR3 contains 13 residues. Germline assignment: CDR1 LGHDT and CDR2 YNNKEL (reference sequence). V lost 0 bases to trimming and J lost 7 bases, with 8 bases between them. The data derive from a study of neurological immune-mediated disorders. The authors produced cDNA by 5'RACE using 10-nucleotide random UMIs. A single run covered 15-18 subjects with over 170 million TCR-beta sequences. TCRdb processed the 5' RACE reads anew with MiXCR; each CDR3 protein has one entry. The sample records tens of thousands of distinct CDR3 sequences, approximately 13% being singletons. Indicated time point: longitudinal time-point 1 (baseline). The starting material, 2 million PBMCs stored at -80 C, gave rise to the unsorted libraries. Whole-study results and caveats: Levels of TCR clonal expansion peaked in HTLV-1-associated myelopathy and reached their lowest in multiple sclerosis, under those of healthy controls.

The source is a female donor with HTLV-1-associated myelopathy (HAM/TSP). The rearrangement uses TRBV3-1 and TRBJ2-3; no clear D gene. Sequencing was performed on PBMCs. The CDR3 DNA reads TGTGCCAGCAGCCAAGACCGTCTTAATACGCAGTATTTT. As protein: CASSQDRLNTQYF.